A selection of T cell receptor beta chains follows, all from one sample in a study of cytomegalovirus exposure and HLA in healthy donors. Produced via immunoSEQ multiplex PCR; TCRdb's table is partial and in-frame only. The repertoire holds about 170,000 clones, with roughly 76% as singletons. Sequencing was carried out using PBMCs. These receptor sequences come from a woman in her late teens or twenties in good health and CMV-seropositive. CDR3s include the opening cysteine and the closing phenylalanine or tryptophan. Each record gives: V gene, D gene, clone size, J gene, CDR3 DNA, CDR3 protein. The D gene is left open where the match is weak. Rows give clone size only sometimes, using once, few, many, or a class for an expanded clone.

>TRBV27|TRBD1|few|TRBJ1-2
TGTGCCAGCAGTTGGACAGGGCCGACTAACTATGGCTACACCTTC
CASSWTGPTNYGYTF
>TRBV9|-|-|TRBJ1-2
TGTGCCAGCAGCGCCGGTAGACTTATTAACTATGGCTACACCTTC
CASSAGRLINYGYTF
>TRBV29-1|TRBD2|-|TRBJ2-7
TGCAGCGTTGCGGCCACCGGGGGGGACGAGCAGTACTTC
CSVAATGGDEQYF
>TRBV13|TRBD1|-|TRBJ2-3
TGTGCCAGCACTGACAGGGGCTCCACAGATACGCAGTATTTT
CASTDRGSTDTQYF
>TRBV25-1|TRBD1|-|TRBJ1-2
TGTGCCAGCAGTGAAACGACAGGGGGCGCAGGCGGCTACACCTTC
CASSETTGGAGGYTF
>TRBV6-1|TRBD2|-|TRBJ2-2
TGTGCCAGCAGTGAAATTAGCGGGGGTCCCGGGGAGCTGTTTTTT
CASSEISGGPGELFF
>TRBV30|TRBD1|-|TRBJ1-2
TGTGCCTGGGGTTCCGCCGGGACAGGTCCCAACTATGGCTACACCTTC
CAWGSAGTGPNYGYTF
>TRBV6-1|-|large|TRBJ2-7
TGTGCCAGCAGTGAAATCTGGGGCTCCAGCTCCTACGAGCAGTACTTC
CASSEIWGSSSYEQYF
>TRBV5-8|TRBD1|-|TRBJ2-4
TGTGCCAGCAGCCTAGACAGGGCATTAGCCAAAAACATTCAGTACTTC
CASSLDRALAKNIQYF
>TRBV5-8|TRBD1|-|TRBJ1-5
TGTGCCAGCAGGCACAGACAGGGACGTAGCAATCAGCCCCAGCATTTT
CASRHRQGRSNQPQHF
>TRBV5-1|-|-|TRBJ2-5
TGCGCCAGCAGCTCCTCAGCGGGTTCCCAAGAGACCCAGTACTTC
CASSSSAGSQETQYF
>TRBV27|-|-|TRBJ1-5
TGTGCCAGCAGCCATACAGGGTACGGCAATCAGCCCCAGCATTTT
CASSHTGYGNQPQHF
>TRBV4-2|-|-|TRBJ1-2
TGTGCCAGCAACCAAGGACAGCCCATCGATGGCTACACCTTC
CASNQGQPIDGYTF
>TRBV5-5|TRBD1|few|TRBJ1-4
TGTGCCAGCAGCCCTAGGACAGGAGGGATTGAAAAACTGTTTTTT
CASSPRTGGIEKLFF
>TRBV5-4|-|-|TRBJ2-7
TGTGCCAGCAGCCCGGGGACTTCGGGAGTGTACGAGCAGTACTTC
CASSPGTSGVYEQYF
>TRBV5-1|-|once|TRBJ1-1
TGCGCCAGCAGCTTGAGGGAGGGGCATACGGCTGAAGCTTTCTTT
CASSLREGHTAEAFF
>TRBV21-1|-|-|TRBJ2-4
TGTGCCAGCAGCAAGGGGTCAGGGGCAGGCAAAAACATTCAGTACTTC
CASSKGSGAGKNIQYF
>TRBV29-1|-|-|TRBJ2-1
TGCAGCGTGGAAATTCGCTCCTACAATGAGCAGTTCTTC
CSVEIRSYNEQFF
>TRBV4-1|-|-|TRBJ1-1
TGCGCCAGCAGAGGTGGAGGTCGGAACACTGAAGCTTTCTTT
CASRGGGRNTEAFF
>TRBV18|TRBD1|-|TRBJ1-2
TGTGCCAGCTCACCAGCGGACAGGGGCTGGGGCTACACCTTC
CASSPADRGWGYTF
>TRBV6-5|-|-|TRBJ1-2
TGTGCCAGCAGTCCCTCTCACTCGAGTCTGCTCTTC
CASSPSHSSLLF
>TRBV1|-|-|TRBJ1-5
TGCACCAGCAGCCACCTAGCGCCAGTTAGCAATCAGCCCCAGCATTTT
CTSSHLAPVSNQPQHF
>TRBV6-5|TRBD1|-|TRBJ1-6
TGTGCCAGCAGTTACGCGAGGGACAGGAATTCACCCCTCCACTTT
CASSYARDRNSPLHF
>TRBV19|TRBD2|-|TRBJ2-1
TGTGCCAGTGGGACTAGCGGGGGCCGGAGCTCCTACAATGAGCAGTTCTTC
CASGTSGGRSSYNEQFF
>TRBV6-5|-|few|TRBJ1-3
TGTGCCAGCAGTCCCGACCCGGGACATATATATTTT
CASSPDPGHIYF
>TRBV28|TRBD1|few|TRBJ1-1
TGTGCCAGCAAACCAGGTGGGACAGCAGAAGCTTTCTTT
CASKPGGTAEAFF
>TRBV9|TRBD1|-|TRBJ2-2
TGTGCCAGCAGCCCTAGACAGGGCCCGCCGGACACCGGGGAGCTGTTTTTT
CASSPRQGPPDTGELFF
>TRBV10-2|TRBD2|-|TRBJ2-5
TGCGCCAGCAGTGCGGGACTAGCGGGGGGAGAGACCCAGTACTTC
CASSAGLAGGETQYF
>TRBV6-6|TRBD1|-|TRBJ1-3
TGTGCCAGCAGTTACGGGGACAGCGGAAACACCATATATTTT
CASSYGDSGNTIYF
>TRBV4-3|TRBD2|few|TRBJ2-3
TGCGCCAGCAGCCAAGATTTGAAGCGGGGGGTTATAGATACGCAGTATTTT
CASSQDLKRGVIDTQYF
>TRBV29-1|TRBD1|-|TRBJ1-2
TGCAGCGTTGACCCTTCCCGGACAGGGGGTGATGGCTACACCTTC
CSVDPSRTGGDGYTF
>TRBV11-3|TRBD2|-|TRBJ2-3
TGTGCCAGCAGCTTAGGCCGGACTAGTATTGCAGATACGCAGTATTTT
CASSLGRTSIADTQYF
>TRBV6-5|TRBD1|-|TRBJ1-2
TGTGCCAGCAACTCGATAACAGGGGCTGTCTATGGCTACACCTTC
CASNSITGAVYGYTF
>TRBV28|TRBD1|-|TRBJ2-3
TGTGCCAGCAGTTTAACTGCCAGGGGGACAGATACGCAGTATTTT
CASSLTARGTDTQYF
>TRBV28|TRBD1|-|TRBJ1-5
TGTGCCAGCAGCGTCGGGACAGAGGGCAATCAGCCCCAGCATTTT
CASSVGTEGNQPQHF
>TRBV7-9|TRBD1|-|TRBJ2-1
TGTGCCAGCAGCCCGACTGGGACAGGCGTAGATGAGCAGTTCTTC
CASSPTGTGVDEQFF
>TRBV7-2|-|-|TRBJ2-2
TGTGCCAGCAGCCCACGGACTGCCAGCTACGACACCGGGGAGCTGTTTTTT
CASSPRTASYDTGELFF
>TRBV19|-|-|TRBJ2-1
TGTGCCAGTAGTTTCAGGGATGGCAATGAGCAGTTCTTC
CASSFRDGNEQFF
>TRBV5-1|-|-|TRBJ1-1
TGCGCCAGCAGCCCTCTTGGGGCGGTGAACACTGAAGCTTTCTTT
CASSPLGAVNTEAFF
>TRBV11-2|TRBD1|-|TRBJ2-2
TGTGCCAGCAGCTTAGCCAGGGGGCCCAGGATGGGGGAGCTGTTTTTT
CASSLARGPRMGELFF
>TRBV6-5|-|-|TRBJ1-1
TGTGCCAGCAGCGATCGAACTGGTTTGTGGACTGAAGCTTTCTTT
CASSDRTGLWTEAFF
>TRBV5-5|-|-|TRBJ1-6
TGTGCCAGCAGCTTAAACGTTGCCGGGACTCCCGGTGATTCACCCCTCCACTTT
CASSLNVAGTPGDSPLHF
>TRBV19|TRBD1|-|TRBJ1-5
TGTGCCAGTAGGGACAGGGGACAACAGCCCCAGCATTTT
CASRDRGQQPQHF
>TRBV19|TRBD1|once|TRBJ1-4
TGTGCCAGTAGTATAGATGCGACAGGGGGGAGAAAACTGTTTTTT
CASSIDATGGRKLFF
>TRBV28|TRBD1|-|TRBJ1-6
TGTGCCATCACACAGGGGTTTAGCTCCTATAATTCACCCCTCCACTTT
CAITQGFSSYNSPLHF
>TRBV15|-|-|TRBJ2-1
TGTGCCACCAGCAGAGTTCGGGGGGCCCTTTACAATGAGCAGTTCTTC
CATSRVRGALYNEQFF
>TRBV28|TRBD1|few|TRBJ2-5
TGTGCCAGCAGTCTAGGGAGACAGGGGGCCGCGGTGAACCAAGAGACCCAGTACTTC
CASSLGRQGAAVNQETQYF
>TRBV5-4|TRBD2|-|TRBJ2-3
TGTGCCAGCAGCTTGTGGCTAGCGGGGAGCCCCACAGATACGCAGTATTTT
CASSLWLAGSPTDTQYF
>TRBV18|TRBD1|-|TRBJ1-1
TGTGCCAGCTCATCGGACAGGGAAGATGAAGCTTTCTTT
CASSSDREDEAFF
>TRBV13|-|once|TRBJ1-1
TGTGCCAGCAGCTTAGGAGGGGTAGGAAACACTGAAGCTTTCTTT
CASSLGGVGNTEAFF
>TRBV7-6|-|-|TRBJ2-2
TGTGCCAGCAGCTTGGAGGCGTCGGACACCGGGGAGCTGTTTTTT
CASSLEASDTGELFF
>TRBV6-1|-|-|TRBJ2-4
TGTGCCAGCAGTGAAGCTTTGTTTCTCAAAAACATTCAGTACTTC
CASSEALFLKNIQYF